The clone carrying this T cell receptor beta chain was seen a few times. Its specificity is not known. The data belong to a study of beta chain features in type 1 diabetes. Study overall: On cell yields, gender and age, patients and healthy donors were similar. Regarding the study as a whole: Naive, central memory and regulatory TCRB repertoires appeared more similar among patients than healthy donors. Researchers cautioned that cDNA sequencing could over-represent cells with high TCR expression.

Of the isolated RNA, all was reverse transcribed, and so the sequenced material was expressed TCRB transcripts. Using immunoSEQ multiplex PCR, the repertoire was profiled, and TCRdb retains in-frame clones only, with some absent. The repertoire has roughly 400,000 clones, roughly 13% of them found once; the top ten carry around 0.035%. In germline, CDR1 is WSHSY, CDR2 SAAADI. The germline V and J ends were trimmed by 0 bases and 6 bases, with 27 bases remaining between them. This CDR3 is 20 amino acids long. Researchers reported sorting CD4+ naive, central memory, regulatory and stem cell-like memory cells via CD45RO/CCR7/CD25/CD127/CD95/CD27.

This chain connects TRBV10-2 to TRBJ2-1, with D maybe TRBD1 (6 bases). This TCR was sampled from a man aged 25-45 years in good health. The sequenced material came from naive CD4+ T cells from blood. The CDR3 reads CASSESRLEGDRAKGNEQFF. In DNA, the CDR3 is TGCGCCAGCAGTGAGTCACGCCTTGAGGGGGACCGGGCGAAGGGCAATGAGCAGTTCTTC.